This is a list of T cell receptor beta chains from one sample in a study of memory CD4+ T cells and cytomegalovirus serostatus. TCRdb's copy holds only in-frame clones and misses some; the assay was immunoSEQ multiplex PCR. The sample holds about 57,000 clones, roughly 80% seen once. The sequenced sample was memory CD4+ T cells from blood. These receptors all come from an adult in good health and CMV-seronegative. Both conserved end residues are part of each CDR3. The D gene is left open where the match is weak. The size field is filled for only some rows; it gives once, few, many or a size class.

CDR3aa: CASSPEGAGEQFF
CDR3nt: TGCGCCAGCAGCCCCGAGGGGGCGGGTGAGCAGTTCTTC
abundance: NA
d_gene: TRBD1
v_gene: TRBV5-1
j_gene: TRBJ2-1

CDR3aa: CASSLTTLRNNEQFF
CDR3nt: TGTGCCAGCAGCTTGACCACGTTAAGGAACAATGAGCAGTTCTTC
abundance: NA
d_gene: NA
v_gene: TRBV5-6
j_gene: TRBJ2-1

CDR3aa: CASRGTQTSEQYF
CDR3nt: TGTGCCAGCAGGGGGACCCAAACGAGCGAGCAGTACTTC
abundance: NA
d_gene: NA
v_gene: TRBV6-1
j_gene: TRBJ2-7

CDR3aa: CAWSGGYGYTF
CDR3nt: TGTGCCTGGAGTGGAGGTTATGGCTACACCTTC
abundance: NA
d_gene: NA
v_gene: TRBV30
j_gene: TRBJ1-2

CDR3aa: CASSKTGWGADTQYF
CDR3nt: TGTGCCAGCAGCAAAACCGGTTGGGGGGCAGATACGCAGTATTTT
abundance: NA
d_gene: NA
v_gene: TRBV11-2
j_gene: TRBJ2-3

CDR3aa: CASSSFSPAGGLIGEQFF
CDR3nt: TGTGCCAGCTCATCTTTTAGCCCAGCGGGAGGGCTTATCGGTGAGCAGTTCTTC
abundance: NA
d_gene: TRBD2
v_gene: TRBV18
j_gene: TRBJ2-1

CDR3aa: CASSLRGTGELFF
CDR3nt: TGTGCCAGCAGTCTCAGGGGAACCGGGGAGCTGTTTTTT
abundance: NA
d_gene: NA
v_gene: TRBV7-3
j_gene: TRBJ2-2

CDR3aa: CASGWGLAGEQFF
CDR3nt: TGTGCTAGTGGTTGGGGACTAGCGGGTGAGCAGTTCTTC
abundance: NA
d_gene: TRBD2
v_gene: TRBV12-5
j_gene: TRBJ2-1

CDR3aa: CASTKGHNPYNYGYTF
CDR3nt: TGTGCCAGCACCAAAGGACACAACCCCTACAACTATGGCTACACCTTC
abundance: NA
d_gene: NA
v_gene: TRBV5-6
j_gene: TRBJ1-2

CDR3aa: CASRKAPSYEQYF
CDR3nt: TGTGCCAGCAGAAAGGCTCCCTCCTACGAGCAGTACTTC
abundance: NA
d_gene: NA
v_gene: TRBV2
j_gene: TRBJ2-7

CDR3aa: CASSPGPEGREFF
CDR3nt: TGTGCCAGCTCACCCGGTCCAGAGGGGCGCGAGTTCTTC
abundance: NA
d_gene: NA
v_gene: TRBV18
j_gene: TRBJ2-1

CDR3aa: CSVGRRSSYNEQFF
CDR3nt: TGCAGCGTTGGTCGACGAAGCTCCTACAATGAGCAGTTCTTC
abundance: NA
d_gene: NA
v_gene: TRBV29-1
j_gene: TRBJ2-1

CDR3aa: CASSSTGLAFF
CDR3nt: TGTGCCAGCTCTTCGACAGGGTTGGCTTTCTTT
abundance: few
d_gene: TRBD1
v_gene: TRBV18
j_gene: TRBJ1-1

CDR3aa: CASSPQPNTGELFF
CDR3nt: TGTGCCAGCTCACCTCAGCCGAACACCGGGGAGCTGTTTTTT
abundance: NA
d_gene: NA
v_gene: TRBV18
j_gene: TRBJ2-2

CDR3aa: CARGYISGELFF
CDR3nt: TGTGCCAGGGGGTATATCTCCGGGGAGCTGTTTTTT
abundance: NA
d_gene: NA
v_gene: TRBV7-2
j_gene: TRBJ2-2

CDR3aa: CASSLGLGNTEAFF
CDR3nt: TGTGCCAGCAGCTTGGGGCTGGGGAACACTGAAGCTTTCTTT
abundance: NA
d_gene: NA
v_gene: TRBV5-6
j_gene: TRBJ1-1

CDR3aa: CAISGTGTSGTADTQYF
CDR3nt: TGTGCCATCAGTGGTACCGGGACTAGCGGGACCGCAGATACGCAGTATTTT
abundance: NA
d_gene: TRBD2
v_gene: TRBV10-3
j_gene: TRBJ2-3

CDR3aa: CASRGTRDHTGELFF
CDR3nt: TGTGCCAGCAGGGGGACTAGGGACCACACCGGGGAGCTGTTTTTT
abundance: NA
d_gene: TRBD2
v_gene: TRBV2
j_gene: TRBJ2-2

CDR3aa: CASSDLEQGVYGYTF
CDR3nt: TGTGCCAGCAGTGATTTGGAGCAGGGTGTCTACGGCTACACCTTC
abundance: NA
d_gene: NA
v_gene: TRBV2
j_gene: TRBJ1-2

CDR3aa: CAGPAREETQYF
CDR3nt: TGTGCCGGTCCCGCCAGGGAGGAGACCCAGTACTTC
abundance: once
d_gene: NA
v_gene: TRBV12-1
j_gene: TRBJ2-5

CDR3aa: CASSPTRTRNTGELFF
CDR3nt: TGTGCCAGCTCGCCAACCCGGACAAGGAACACCGGGGAGCTGTTTTTT
abundance: NA
d_gene: NA
v_gene: TRBV18
j_gene: TRBJ2-2

CDR3aa: CASSQRGGPLETQYF
CDR3nt: TGCGCCAGCAGCCAACGGGGGGGCCCTTTAGAGACCCAGTACTTC
abundance: few
d_gene: TRBD2
v_gene: TRBV4-1
j_gene: TRBJ2-5

CDR3aa: CASSLSRQAEHF
CDR3nt: TGTGCCAGCAGCTTGAGTCGACAGGCGGAGCATTTT
abundance: NA
d_gene: NA
v_gene: TRBV5-8
j_gene: TRBJ1-5

CDR3aa: CASSISLGLQYEQYF
CDR3nt: TGTGCCAGTAGTATATCTTTGGGACTGCAATACGAGCAGTACTTC
abundance: NA
d_gene: NA
v_gene: TRBV19
j_gene: TRBJ2-7

CDR3aa: CASRLDLDGTQYF
CDR3nt: TGTGCCAGCAGGCTAGACCTAGATGGGACCCAGTACTTC
abundance: NA
d_gene: NA
v_gene: TRBV5-5
j_gene: TRBJ2-5

CDR3aa: CASSLGLAGPTDTQYF
CDR3nt: TGTGCCAGCAGCTTGGGACTAGCGGGTCCCACAGATACGCAGTATTTT
abundance: NA
d_gene: TRBD2
v_gene: TRBV7-3
j_gene: TRBJ2-3

CDR3aa: CASSTSGGSVNEQFF
CDR3nt: TGTGCCAGTAGTACTAGCGGGGGCTCGGTTAATGAGCAGTTCTTC
abundance: NA
d_gene: TRBD2
v_gene: TRBV19
j_gene: TRBJ2-1

CDR3aa: CAWKGKGDYSNQPQHF
CDR3nt: TGTGCCTGGAAGGGGAAAGGAGACTATAGCAATCAGCCCCAGCATTTT
abundance: NA
d_gene: NA
v_gene: TRBV30
j_gene: TRBJ1-5

CDR3aa: CASSTVGGQGNSQPQHF
CDR3nt: TGTGCCAGTAGTACGGTGGGGGGACAGGGGAACAGTCAGCCCCAGCATTTT
abundance: NA
d_gene: TRBD1
v_gene: TRBV19
j_gene: TRBJ1-5

CDR3aa: CASSVVQGGQETQYF
CDR3nt: TGTGCCAGCAGCGTTGTCCAGGGCGGCCAAGAGACCCAGTACTTC
abundance: NA
d_gene: NA
v_gene: TRBV9
j_gene: TRBJ2-5

CDR3aa: CASSPGLAGGPETQYF
CDR3nt: TGTGCCAGCAGCCCGGGACTAGCGGGAGGCCCGGAGACCCAGTACTTC
abundance: NA
d_gene: TRBD2
v_gene: TRBV5-8
j_gene: TRBJ2-5

CDR3aa: CASRRRGPKNIQYF
CDR3nt: TGTGCCAGCAGGCGCAGGGGGCCCAAAAACATTCAGTACTTC
abundance: few
d_gene: TRBD1
v_gene: TRBV6-5
j_gene: TRBJ2-4

CDR3aa: CASSKAVLAGETYNEQFF
CDR3nt: TGTGCCAGCAGCAAAGCGGTACTAGCGGGGGAAACCTACAATGAGCAGTTCTTC
abundance: NA
d_gene: TRBD2
v_gene: TRBV7-9
j_gene: TRBJ2-1

CDR3aa: CASSPGQASGNQPQHF
CDR3nt: TGCGCCAGCAGCCCGGGACAAGCCTCGGGCAATCAGCCCCAGCATTTT
abundance: once
d_gene: NA
v_gene: TRBV4-1
j_gene: TRBJ1-5

CDR3aa: CASSRGSSYEQYF
CDR3nt: TGTGCCAGCAGTAGGGGGAGCTCCTACGAGCAGTACTTC
abundance: NA
d_gene: NA
v_gene: TRBV25-1
j_gene: TRBJ2-7

CDR3aa: CASSLKGTDTQYF
CDR3nt: TGTGCCAGCAGCTTAAAGGGGACAGATACGCAGTATTTT
abundance: NA
d_gene: NA
v_gene: TRBV7-7
j_gene: TRBJ2-3

CDR3aa: CASSPTGYNEQFF
CDR3nt: TGTGCCAGCAGTCCCACAGGGTACAATGAGCAGTTCTTC
abundance: NA
d_gene: NA
v_gene: TRBV6-5
j_gene: TRBJ2-1

CDR3aa: CASSLAWDGNDEKLFF
CDR3nt: TGTGCCAGCAGCTTAGCCTGGGACGGAAACGATGAAAAACTGTTTTTT
abundance: NA
d_gene: NA
v_gene: TRBV7-2
j_gene: TRBJ1-4

CDR3aa: CASSLGVSGSAETQYF
CDR3nt: TGTGCCAGCAGTTTGGGGGTTAGCGGGAGCGCGGAGACCCAGTACTTC
abundance: NA
d_gene: TRBD2
v_gene: TRBV28
j_gene: TRBJ2-5

CDR3aa: CASSFPGAGGPAQYF
CDR3nt: TGTGCCAGCAGCTTCCCGGGCGCGGGGGGGCCGGCGCAGTATTTT
abundance: once
d_gene: TRBD2
v_gene: TRBV7-2
j_gene: TRBJ2-3

CDR3aa: CASSHTLGQFYGYTF
CDR3nt: TGCGCCAGCAGCCACACCCTGGGACAGTTTTATGGCTACACCTTC
abundance: NA
d_gene: TRBD1
v_gene: TRBV4-1
j_gene: TRBJ1-2

CDR3aa: CASRAGTVNEKLFF
CDR3nt: TGTGCCAGCAGGGCCGGGACAGTGAATGAAAAACTGTTTTTT
abundance: NA
d_gene: TRBD1
v_gene: TRBV6-6
j_gene: TRBJ1-4

CDR3aa: CASSTSVVETQYF
CDR3nt: TGTGCCAGCAGCACCAGCGTTGTAGAGACCCAGTACTTC
abundance: NA
d_gene: NA
v_gene: TRBV7-7
j_gene: TRBJ2-5

CDR3aa: CASSDGGSGNTIYF
CDR3nt: TGCGCCAGCAGTGACGGAGGCTCTGGAAACACCATATATTTT
abundance: NA
d_gene: NA
v_gene: TRBV5-1
j_gene: TRBJ1-3

CDR3aa: CASRPGTATYEQYF
CDR3nt: TGTGCCAGCAGGCCCGGGACAGCCACCTACGAGCAGTACTTC
abundance: NA
d_gene: TRBD1
v_gene: TRBV5-5
j_gene: TRBJ2-7

CDR3aa: CASSYGQGGNQPQHF
CDR3nt: TGTGCCAGCAGTTACGGGCAAGGCGGCAATCAGCCCCAGCATTTT
abundance: few
d_gene: NA
v_gene: TRBV6-5
j_gene: TRBJ1-5